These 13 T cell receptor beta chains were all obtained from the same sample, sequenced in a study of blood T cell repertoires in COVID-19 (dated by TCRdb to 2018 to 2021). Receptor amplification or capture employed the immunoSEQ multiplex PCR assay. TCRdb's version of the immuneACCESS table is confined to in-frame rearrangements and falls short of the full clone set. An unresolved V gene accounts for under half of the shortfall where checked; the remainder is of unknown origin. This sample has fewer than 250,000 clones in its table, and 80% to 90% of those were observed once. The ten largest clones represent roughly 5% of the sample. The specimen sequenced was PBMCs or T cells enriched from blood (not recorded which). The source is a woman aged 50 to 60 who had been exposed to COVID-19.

In DNA, the CDR3 is TGTGCCAGCAGCCTTGACAGTTATAATTCACCCCTCCACTTT. Translation: CASSLDSYNSPLHF. This chain joins TRBV5-4 and TRBJ1-6, with a tentative D call TRBD1 (5 bases). The V end lost 4 bases, the J end lost 4 bases, and 9 bases lay between the germline ends. Germline V gives CDR1 SGHNT, CDR2 YYREEE (reference sequence). The CDR3 runs 14 residues.

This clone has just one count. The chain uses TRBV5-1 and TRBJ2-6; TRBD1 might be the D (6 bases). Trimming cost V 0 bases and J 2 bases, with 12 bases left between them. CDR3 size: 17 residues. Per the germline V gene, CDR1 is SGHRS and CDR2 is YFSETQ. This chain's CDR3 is CASSLDRVGPGANVLTF. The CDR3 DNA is TGCGCCAGCAGCTTGGACAGGGTAGGACCTGGGGCCAACGTCCTGACTTTC.

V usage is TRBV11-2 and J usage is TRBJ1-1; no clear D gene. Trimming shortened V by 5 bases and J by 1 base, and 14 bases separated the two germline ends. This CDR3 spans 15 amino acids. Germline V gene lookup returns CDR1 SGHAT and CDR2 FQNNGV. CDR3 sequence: CASSPVAGRNTEAFF. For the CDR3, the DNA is TGTGCCAGCAGCCCAGTGGCAGGCCGGAACACTGAAGCTTTCTTT. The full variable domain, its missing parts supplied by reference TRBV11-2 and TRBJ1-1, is EAGVAQSPRYKIIEKRQSVAFWCNPISGHATLYWYQQILGQGPKLLIQFQNNGVVDDSQLPKDRFSAERLKGVDSTLKIQPAKLEDSAVYLCASSPVAGRNTEAFFGQGTRLTVV.

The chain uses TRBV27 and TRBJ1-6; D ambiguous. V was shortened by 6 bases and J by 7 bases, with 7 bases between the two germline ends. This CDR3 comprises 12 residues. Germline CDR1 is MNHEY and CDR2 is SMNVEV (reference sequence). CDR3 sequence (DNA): TGTGCCAGCAGCCCCCAGAATTCACCCCTCCACTTT. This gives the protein CASSPQNSPLHF.

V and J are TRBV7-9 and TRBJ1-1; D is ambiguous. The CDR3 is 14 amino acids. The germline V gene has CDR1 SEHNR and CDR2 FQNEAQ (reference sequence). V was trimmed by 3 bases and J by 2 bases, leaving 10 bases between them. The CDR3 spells CASSFSGINTEAFF. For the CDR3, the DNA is TGTGCCAGCAGCTTCTCGGGGATTAACACTGAAGCTTTCTTT.

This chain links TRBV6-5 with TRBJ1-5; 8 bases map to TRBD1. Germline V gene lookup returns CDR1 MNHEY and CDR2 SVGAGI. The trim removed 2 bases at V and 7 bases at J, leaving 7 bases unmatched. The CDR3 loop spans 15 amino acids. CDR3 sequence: CASSYPGGSGQPQHF. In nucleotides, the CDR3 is TGTGCCAGCAGTTACCCAGGGGGCTCGGGGCAGCCCCAGCATTTT.

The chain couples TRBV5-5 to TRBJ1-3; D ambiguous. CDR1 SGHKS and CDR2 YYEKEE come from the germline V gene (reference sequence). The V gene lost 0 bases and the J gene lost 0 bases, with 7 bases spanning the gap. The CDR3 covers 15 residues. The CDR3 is CASSLVAFSGNTIYF. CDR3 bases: TGTGCCAGCAGCTTGGTAGCGTTCTCTGGAAACACCATATATTTT.

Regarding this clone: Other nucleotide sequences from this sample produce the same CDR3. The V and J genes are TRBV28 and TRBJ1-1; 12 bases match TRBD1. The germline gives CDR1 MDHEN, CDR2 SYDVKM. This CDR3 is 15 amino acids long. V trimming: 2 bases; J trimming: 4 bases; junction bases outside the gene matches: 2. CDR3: CASSLGTGGGTEAFF. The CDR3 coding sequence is TGTGCCAGCAGTTTAGGGACAGGGGGCGGCACTGAAGCTTTCTTT.

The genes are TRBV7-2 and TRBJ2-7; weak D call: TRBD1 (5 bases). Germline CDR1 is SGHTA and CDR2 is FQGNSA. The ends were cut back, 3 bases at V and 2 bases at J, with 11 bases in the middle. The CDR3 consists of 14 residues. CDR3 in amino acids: CASSFQGGPYEQYF. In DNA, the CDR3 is TGTGCCAGCAGCTTCCAGGGCGGACCCTACGAGCAGTACTTC.

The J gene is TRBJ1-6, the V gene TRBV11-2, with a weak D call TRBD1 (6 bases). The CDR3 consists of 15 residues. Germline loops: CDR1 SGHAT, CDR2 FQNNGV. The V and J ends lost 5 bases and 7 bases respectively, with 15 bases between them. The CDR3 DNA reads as TGTGCCAGCAGCCCCCGGGGGGGGCGGAATTCACCCCTCCACTTT. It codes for CASSPRGGRNSPLHF.

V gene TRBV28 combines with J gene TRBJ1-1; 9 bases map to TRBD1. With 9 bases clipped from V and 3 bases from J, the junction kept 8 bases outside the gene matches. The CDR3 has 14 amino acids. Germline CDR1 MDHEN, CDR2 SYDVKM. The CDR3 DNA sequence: TGTGCCAGTTCCTGGACAGGGGACTACACTGAAGCTTTCTTT. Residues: CASSWTGDYTEAFF.

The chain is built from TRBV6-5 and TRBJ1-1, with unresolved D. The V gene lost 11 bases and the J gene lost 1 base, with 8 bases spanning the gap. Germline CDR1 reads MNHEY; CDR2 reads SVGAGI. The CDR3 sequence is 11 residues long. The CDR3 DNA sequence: TGTGCCCTTGCCGGGAACACTGAAGCTTTCTTT. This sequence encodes CALAGNTEAFF.

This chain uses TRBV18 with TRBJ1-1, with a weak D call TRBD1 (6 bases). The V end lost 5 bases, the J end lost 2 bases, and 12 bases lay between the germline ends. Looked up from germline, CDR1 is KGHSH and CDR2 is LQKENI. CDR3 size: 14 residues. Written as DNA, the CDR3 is TGTGCCAGCTCAGGATGGGGGGGCAACACTGAAGCTTTCTTT. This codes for CASSGWGGNTEAFF.